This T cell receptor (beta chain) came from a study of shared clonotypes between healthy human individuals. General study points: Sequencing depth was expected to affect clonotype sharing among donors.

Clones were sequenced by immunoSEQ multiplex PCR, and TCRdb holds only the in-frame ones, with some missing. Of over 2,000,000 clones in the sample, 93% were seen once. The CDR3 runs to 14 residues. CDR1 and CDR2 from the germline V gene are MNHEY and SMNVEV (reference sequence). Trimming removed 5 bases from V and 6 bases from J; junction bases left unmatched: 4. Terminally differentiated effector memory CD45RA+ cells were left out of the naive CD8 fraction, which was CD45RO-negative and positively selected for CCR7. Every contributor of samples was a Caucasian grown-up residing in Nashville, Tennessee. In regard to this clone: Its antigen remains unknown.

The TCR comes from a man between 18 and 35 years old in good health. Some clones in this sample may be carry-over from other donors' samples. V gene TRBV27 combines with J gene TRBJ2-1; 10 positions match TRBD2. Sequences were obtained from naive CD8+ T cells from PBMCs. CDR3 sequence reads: CASSEREGANEQFF. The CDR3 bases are TGTGCCAGCAGTGAGCGGGAGGGGGCCAATGAGCAGTTCTTC.